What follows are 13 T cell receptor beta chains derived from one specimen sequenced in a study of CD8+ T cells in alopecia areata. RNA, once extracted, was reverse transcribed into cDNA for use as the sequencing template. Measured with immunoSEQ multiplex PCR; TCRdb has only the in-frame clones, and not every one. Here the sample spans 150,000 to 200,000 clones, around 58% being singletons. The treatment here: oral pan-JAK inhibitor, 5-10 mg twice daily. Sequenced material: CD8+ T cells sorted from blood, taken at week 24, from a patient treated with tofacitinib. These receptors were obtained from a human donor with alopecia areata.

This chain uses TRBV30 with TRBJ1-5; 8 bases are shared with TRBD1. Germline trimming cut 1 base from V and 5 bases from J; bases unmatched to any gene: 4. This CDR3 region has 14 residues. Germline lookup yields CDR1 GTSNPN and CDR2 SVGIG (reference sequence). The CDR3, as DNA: TGTGCCTGGAGTGAAACGACAGGGGATCAGCCCCAGCATTTT. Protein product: CAWSETTGDQPQHF.

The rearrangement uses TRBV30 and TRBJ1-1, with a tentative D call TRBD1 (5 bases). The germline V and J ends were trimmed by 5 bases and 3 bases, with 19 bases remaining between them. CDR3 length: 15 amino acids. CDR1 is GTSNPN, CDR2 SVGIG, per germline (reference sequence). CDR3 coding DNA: TGTGCCTGGGTTATGTCCGCCCGGGGGGACACTGAAGCTTTCTTT. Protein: CAWVMSARGDTEAFF.

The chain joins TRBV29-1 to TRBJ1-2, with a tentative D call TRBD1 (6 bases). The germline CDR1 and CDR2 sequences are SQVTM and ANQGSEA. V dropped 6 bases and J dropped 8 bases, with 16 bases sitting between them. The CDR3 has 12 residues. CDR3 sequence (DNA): TGCAGCGTCCCTATGGGGGGCTTAGGCTACACCTTC. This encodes CSVPMGGLGYTF.

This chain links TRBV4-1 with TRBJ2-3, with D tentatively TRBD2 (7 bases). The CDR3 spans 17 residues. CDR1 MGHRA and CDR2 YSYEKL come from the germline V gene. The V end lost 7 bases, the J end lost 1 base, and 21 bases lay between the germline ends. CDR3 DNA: TGCGCCAGCAACTCCCCCTGGGGGGGCCGAGGCACAGATACGCAGTATTTT. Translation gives CASNSPWGGRGTDTQYF.

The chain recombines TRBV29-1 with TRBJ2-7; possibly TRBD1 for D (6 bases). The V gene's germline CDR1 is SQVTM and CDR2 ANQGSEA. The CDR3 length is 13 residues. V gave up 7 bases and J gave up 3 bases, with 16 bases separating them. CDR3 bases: TGCAGCGCCTCCTCCCGGGACAACTACGAGCAGTACTTC. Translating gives CSASSRDNYEQYF.

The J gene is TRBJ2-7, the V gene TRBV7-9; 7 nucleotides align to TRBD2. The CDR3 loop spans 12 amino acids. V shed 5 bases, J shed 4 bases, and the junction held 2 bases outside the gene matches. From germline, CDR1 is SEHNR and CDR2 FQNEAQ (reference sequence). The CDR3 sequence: CASSAGAYEQYF. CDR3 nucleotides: TGTGCCAGCAGCGCGGGAGCTTACGAGCAGTACTTC.

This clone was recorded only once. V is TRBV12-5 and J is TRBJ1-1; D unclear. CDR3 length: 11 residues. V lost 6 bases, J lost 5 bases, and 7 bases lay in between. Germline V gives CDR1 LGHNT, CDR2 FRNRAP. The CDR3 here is CASGSPTEAFF. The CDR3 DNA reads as TGTGCTAGTGGATCACCTACTGAAGCTTTCTTT.

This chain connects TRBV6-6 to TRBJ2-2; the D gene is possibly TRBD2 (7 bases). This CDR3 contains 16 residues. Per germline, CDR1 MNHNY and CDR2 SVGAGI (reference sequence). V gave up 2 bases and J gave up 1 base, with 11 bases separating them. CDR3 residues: CASSYPGGRNTGELFF. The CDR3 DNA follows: TGTGCCAGCAGTTACCCGGGGGGCCGGAACACCGGGGAGCTGTTTTTT.

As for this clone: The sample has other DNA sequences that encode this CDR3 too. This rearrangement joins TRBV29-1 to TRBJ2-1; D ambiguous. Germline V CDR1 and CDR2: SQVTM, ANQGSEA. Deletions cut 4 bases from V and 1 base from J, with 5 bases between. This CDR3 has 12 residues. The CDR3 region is CSVGLSYNEQFF. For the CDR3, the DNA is TGCAGCGTTGGACTGTCCTACAATGAGCAGTTCTTC.

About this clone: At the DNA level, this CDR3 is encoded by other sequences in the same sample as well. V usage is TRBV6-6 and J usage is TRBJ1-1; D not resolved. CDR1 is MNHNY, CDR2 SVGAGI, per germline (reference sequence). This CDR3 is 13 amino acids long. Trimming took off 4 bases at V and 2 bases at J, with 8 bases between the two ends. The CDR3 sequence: CASSSGSNTEAFF. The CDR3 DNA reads TGTGCCAGCAGTTCGGGTAGCAACACTGAAGCTTTCTTT.

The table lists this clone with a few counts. The CDR3 reads CASSQDPGPGMDGYTF. The CDR3 bases are TGCGCCAGCAGCCAAGATCCGGGACCAGGCATGGATGGCTACACCTTC. This chain joins TRBV4-1 and TRBJ1-2; D perhaps matches TRBD1 (5 bases). Looked up from germline, CDR1 is MGHRA and CDR2 is YSYEKL. V was trimmed by 0 bases and J by 6 bases, leaving 17 bases between them. CDR3 length: 16 residues.

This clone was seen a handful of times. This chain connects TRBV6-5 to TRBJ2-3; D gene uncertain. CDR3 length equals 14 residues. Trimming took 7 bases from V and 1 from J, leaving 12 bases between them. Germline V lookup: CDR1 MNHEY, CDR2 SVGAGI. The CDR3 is CASISGGGTDTQYF. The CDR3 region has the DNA TGTGCCAGCATCTCCGGCGGAGGCACAGATACGCAGTATTTT.

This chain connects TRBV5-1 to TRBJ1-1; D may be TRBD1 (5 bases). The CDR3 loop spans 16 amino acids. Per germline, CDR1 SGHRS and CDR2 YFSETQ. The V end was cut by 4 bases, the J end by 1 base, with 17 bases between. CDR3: CASSRLPGPANTEAFF. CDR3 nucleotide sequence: TGCGCCAGCAGCCGCCTCCCGGGACCCGCGAACACTGAAGCTTTCTTT.